The 22 T cell receptor beta chains presented below share a single source sample, sequenced in a study of blood T cell repertoires in COVID-19. Profiling relied on immunoSEQ multiplex PCR, and the TCRdb table lists in-frame clones only, not all of them. There are 200,000 to 250,000 clones in the sample; around 86% occur only once, and about 4.1% lies in the top ten. The sample comprised peripheral blood. These receptor sequences come from a man aged 50-59 years with acute or convalescent COVID-19.

The CDR3 DNA follows: TGTGCCAGCGGGGATGACAGGTCTCCTAGGTATGGCTACACCTTC. Translated, it gives CASGDDRSPRYGYTF. The V gene is TRBV2, the J gene TRBJ1-2; D may be TRBD1 (6 bases). The V end lost 8 bases, the J end lost 5 bases, and 21 bases lay between the germline ends. This CDR3 has 15 residues. In germline, CDR1 is SNHLY, CDR2 FYNNEI.

This clone was recorded only once. The chain employs TRBV18 and TRBJ2-3, with D perhaps TRBD2 (5 bases). Germline V gene lookup returns CDR1 KGHSH and CDR2 LQKENI. This CDR3 comprises 14 residues. V lost 0 bases to trimming and J lost 5 bases, with 9 bases between them. CDR3 protein: CASSPPTRGDTQYF. CDR3 bases: TGTGCCAGCTCACCACCGACTCGGGGAGATACGCAGTATTTT.

This chain's CDR3 is CASSPGQGASGANVLTF. CDR3 bases: TGTGCCAGCAGCCCGGGACAGGGGGCGTCTGGGGCCAACGTCCTGACTTTC. The rearrangement uses TRBV9 and TRBJ2-6, with TRBD1 matching over 12 bases. Germline CDR1 SGDLS, CDR2 YYNGEE. The CDR3 sequence is 17 residues long. V was clipped by 4 bases and J by 1 base; unmatched bases: 3. Full variable domain (rest looked up from reference TRBV9 and TRBJ2-6): DSGVTQTPKHLITATGQRVTLRCSPRSGDLSVYWYQQSLDQGLQFLIQYYNGEERAKGNILERFSAQQFPDLHSELNLSSLELGDSALYFCASSPGQGASGANVLTFGAGSRLTVL.

This chain connects TRBV2 to TRBJ2-7, with 8 bases lining up with TRBD1. V gave up 4 bases and J gave up 2 bases; unmatched junction bases: 7. CDR3 length: 15 amino acids. Germline CDR1 and CDR2: SNHLY and FYNNEI. This CDR3 reads CASSAQGAVAYEQYF. The CDR3 nucleotides are TGTGCCAGCAGTGCTCAGGGGGCAGTGGCCTACGAGCAGTACTTC.

This chain links TRBV2 with TRBJ1-5, with 10 nucleotides matching TRBD1. Germline V gives CDR1 SNHLY, CDR2 FYNNEI. This CDR3 region has 15 residues. V was clipped by 4 bases and J by 6 bases; unmatched bases: 6. The CDR3 protein is CASSGTGGTTQPQHF. The CDR3 DNA sequence: TGTGCCAGCAGTGGGACAGGGGGAACGACTCAGCCCCAGCATTTT.

This chain connects TRBV7-2 to TRBJ1-6; 7 bases match TRBD1. The CDR3 contains 14 residues. CDR1 is SGHTA, CDR2 FQGNSA, per germline. J lost 6 bases, V lost 6 bases, and 5 bases had no gene match. Written as DNA, the CDR3 is TGTGCCAGCAGTGCCGACAGGGTTAATTCACCCCTCCACTTT. Its protein is CASSADRVNSPLHF.

The gene calls are TRBV6-5 and TRBJ1-1; D might be TRBD1 (6 bases). The V and J ends lost 6 bases and 5 bases respectively, with 13 bases between them. CDR3 length equals 13 residues. CDR1 is MNHEY and CDR2 is SVGAGI in the germline V gene. The CDR3 here is CASRRQAGTEAFF. The CDR3 DNA follows: TGTGCCAGCAGAAGACAGGCTGGGACTGAAGCTTTCTTT.

The V gene is TRBV5-6, the J gene TRBJ1-5, with D uncertain. This CDR3 is built from 13 residues. The germline V gene has CDR1 SGHDT and CDR2 YYEEEE. Deletions cut 1 base from V and 5 bases from J, with 7 bases between. The CDR3 protein is CASSLRQDQPQHF. Here the CDR3 DNA reads TGTGCCAGCAGCTTGCGGCAGGATCAGCCCCAGCATTTT.

V gene TRBV6-5 combines with J gene TRBJ1-2, with 7 bases that match TRBD1. CDR3 size: 14 residues. V lost 4 bases and J lost 3; bases outside the gene matches: 5. Looked up from germline, CDR1 is MNHEY and CDR2 is SVGAGI. CDR3 nucleotides: TGTGCCAGCAGTTTGGGCAGGGGGTACTATGGCTACACCTTC. Translated: CASSLGRGYYGYTF.

The chain recombines TRBV5-6 with TRBJ1-1, with D perhaps TRBD1 (5 bases). CDR1 is SGHDT, CDR2 YYEEEE, per germline. V dropped 3 bases and J dropped 2 bases, with 17 bases sitting between them. There are 16 residues in the CDR3. In nucleotides, the CDR3 is TGTGCCAGCAGCTCCGTCTACGACAGAGTTAACACTGAAGCTTTCTTT. Encoded protein: CASSSVYDRVNTEAFF. Variable domain in full (rest from reference TRBV5-6 and TRBJ1-1): DAGVTQSPTHLIKTRGQQVTLRCSPKSGHDTVSWYQQALGQGPQFIFQYYEEEERQRGNFPDRFSGHQFPNYSSELNVNALLLGDSALYLCASSSVYDRVNTEAFFGQGTRLTVV.

CDR3 residues: CASSITWDSTEAFF. CDR3 coding DNA: TGTGCCAGTAGTATTACCTGGGACAGCACTGAAGCTTTCTTT. The chain joins TRBV19 to TRBJ1-1, with TRBD1 matching 7 bases. The germline V gene encodes CDR1 LNHDA and CDR2 SQIVND (reference sequence). The length of the CDR3 is 14 residues. The V segment lost 3 bases and the J segment 4 bases; nucleotides outside the gene matches: 5.

The CDR3 protein is CASSLYKAAVMMNTEAFF. The DNA for the CDR3 is TGTGCCAGCAGCTTATATAAGGCGGCAGTGATGATGAACACTGAAGCTTTCTTT. The chain uses TRBV11-2 and TRBJ1-1, with unresolved D. Trimming took 2 bases from V and 0 from J, leaving 19 bases between them. Looked up from germline, CDR1 is SGHAT and CDR2 is FQNNGV. This CDR3 comprises 18 residues.

The rearrangement uses TRBV3-1 (or the pseudogene TRBV3-2) and TRBJ2-5, with a tentative D call TRBD1 (5 bases). CDR1 is LGHDT, CDR2 YNNKEL, per germline (reference sequence). V was clipped by 0 bases and J by 4 bases, with 9 bases between them. The CDR3 is 14 residues long. DNA of the CDR3: TGTGCCAGCAGCCAAGATACAGGCGGAGAGACCCAGTACTTC. Amino acid sequence: CASSQDTGGETQYF.

CDR3 sequence reads: CASSVGVGRWVDEQFF. DNA of the CDR3: TGTGCCAGCAGCGTAGGGGTCGGCAGGTGGGTGGATGAGCAGTTCTTC. V gene TRBV9 combines with J gene TRBJ2-1, with no clear D. CDR1 and CDR2 from the germline V gene are SGDLS and YYNGEE. The germline V and J ends were trimmed by 0 bases and 8 bases, with 18 bases remaining between them. This CDR3 region has 16 residues.

The sample holds a few counts of this clone. This chain connects TRBV12-5 to TRBJ1-2, with 11 bases fitting TRBD1. The CDR3 extends over 17 amino acids. V was clipped by 1 base and J by 6 bases; unmatched bases: 10. Germline CDR1 reads LGHNT; CDR2 reads FRNRAP. DNA of the CDR3: TGTGCTAGTGGTTTGGCGACCGGGACAGGGGGAGCGAATGGCTACACCTTC. Protein sequence: CASGLATGTGGANGYTF.

The V and J genes are TRBV18 and TRBJ1-1; no firm D call. Trimming cost V 3 bases and J 3 bases, with 17 bases left between them. Germline CDR1 KGHSH, CDR2 LQKENI. The CDR3 is 16 amino acids. The CDR3 loop reads CASSPRPQSEDTEAFF. The CDR3 DNA is TGTGCCAGCTCACCCCGACCCCAGTCAGAGGACACTGAAGCTTTCTTT.

This sequence joins TRBV27 and TRBJ1-2; TRBD1 agrees at 7 bases. This CDR3 contains 14 residues. Germline V gene sequence: CDR1 MNHEY, CDR2 SMNVEV (reference sequence). J was trimmed by 7 bases and V by 5 bases; bases with no gene match: 10. CDR3 region: CASSDRQGTIGYTF. In DNA form, the CDR3 reads TGTGCCAGCAGTGACCGACAGGGTACTATTGGCTACACCTTC.

This chain joins TRBV18 and TRBJ1-1; D might be TRBD1 (5 bases). V was pared by 4 bases and J by 1 base, with 10 bases between. This CDR3 comprises 14 residues. Germline loops: CDR1 KGHSH, CDR2 LQKENI. The CDR3 DNA follows: TGTGCCAGCTCACGGGGCTCTTCGAACACTGAAGCTTTCTTT. Translating it yields CASSRGSSNTEAFF.

This clone showed up just once. This chain connects TRBV19 to TRBJ1-5, with 7 bases aligning to TRBD1. CDR3 length: 16 amino acids. Germline assignment: CDR1 LNHDA and CDR2 SQIVND (reference sequence). V lost 1 base and J lost 5; bases outside the gene matches: 8. CDR3 bases: TGTGCCAGTAGTATAGGCCAGACAGGGTTTCATCAGCCCCAGCATTTT. It yields the protein CASSIGQTGFHQPQHF.

For the CDR3, the DNA is TGCGCCAGCCACGGGGGGCTCCACACTGAAGCTTTCTTT. It specifies CASHGGLHTEAFF. This sequence joins TRBV5-1 and TRBJ1-1; D possibly corresponds to TRBD1 (6 bases). V was pared by 7 bases and J by 3 bases, with 13 bases between. From germline, CDR1 is SGHRS and CDR2 YFSETQ. The CDR3 spans 13 residues.

The table lists this clone with a count of one. V gene TRBV11-2 combines with J gene TRBJ1-4; D possibly corresponds to TRBD1 (6 bases). The CDR3 extends over 12 amino acids. Germline V gene lookup returns CDR1 SGHAT and CDR2 FQNNGV. V lost 5 bases and J lost 11, with 12 bases in between. CDR3 amino acids: CASSPGQRKLFF. The CDR3 DNA reads TGTGCCAGCAGCCCAGGACAGCGGAAACTGTTTTTT.

The chain joins TRBV9 to TRBJ2-5, with D possibly TRBD2 on 7 matching bases. This CDR3 spans 15 amino acids. V lost 0 bases and J 2 bases, leaving 11 bases between the germline ends. Per germline, CDR1 SGDLS and CDR2 YYNGEE. Here the CDR3 DNA reads TGTGCCAGCAGCGTAGCAGGGGAGGGGCAAGAGACCCAGTACTTC. It encodes CASSVAGEGQETQYF.